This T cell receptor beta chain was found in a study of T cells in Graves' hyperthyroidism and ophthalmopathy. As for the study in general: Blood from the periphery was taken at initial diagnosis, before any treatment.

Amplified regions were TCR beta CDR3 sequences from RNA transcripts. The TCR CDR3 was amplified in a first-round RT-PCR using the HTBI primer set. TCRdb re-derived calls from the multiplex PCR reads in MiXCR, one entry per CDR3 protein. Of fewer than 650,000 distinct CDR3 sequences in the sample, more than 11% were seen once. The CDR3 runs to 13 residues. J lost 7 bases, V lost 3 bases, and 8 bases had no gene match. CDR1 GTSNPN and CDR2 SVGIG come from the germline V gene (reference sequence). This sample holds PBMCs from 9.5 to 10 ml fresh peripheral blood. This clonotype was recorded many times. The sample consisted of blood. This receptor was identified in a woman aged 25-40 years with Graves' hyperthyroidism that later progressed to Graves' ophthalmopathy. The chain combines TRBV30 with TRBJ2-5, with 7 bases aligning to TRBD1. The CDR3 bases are TGTGCCTGGAGGACCGGGACAGACCGGACCCAGTACTTC. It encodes CAWRTGTDRTQYF.